This T cell receptor beta chain was captured by sequencing in a study of tumor and adjacent non-tumor tissue in lung cancer. Overall study context: Histology: about 13 adenocarcinoma, a couple of squamous cell carcinoma, 1 small cell lung cancer. Overall study findings and caveats: Patients with more diverse tumor TCRs had worse survival.

RNA was extracted from bulk tissue without any cell sorting. Turning to this clonotype: Its antigen is not known.

Three rounds of nested PCR, following a modified ARM-PCR protocol, produced the TCRbeta library. MiXCR was run by TCRdb on the multiplex PCR reads, yielding one entry per CDR3 protein. The sample has 120,000 or so distinct CDR3 sequences, approximately 66% seen once. The length of the CDR3 is 16 residues. Germline V gives CDR1 SGHVS, CDR2 FNYEAQ. V was clipped by 3 bases and J by 6 bases; unmatched bases: 9. Sequenced sample: lung tumor tissue. This clonotype was sampled from a man aged 25-45 years with non-small cell lung cancer. V gene TRBV7-6 combines with J gene TRBJ2-1, with 9 bases identical to TRBD2. CDR3 amino acids: CASSFRREGLSNEQFF. The DNA of the CDR3 is TGTGCCAGCAGCTTCCGGCGGGAGGGACTCAGCAATGAGCAGTTCTTC.